This record concerns one TCR beta chain sequence. V shed 6 bases, J shed 2 bases, and the junction held 5 bases outside the gene matches. The CDR3 length is 14 residues. Germline lookup yields CDR1 SEHNR and CDR2 FQNEAQ (reference sequence). TCRdb's copy holds only in-frame clones and misses some; the assay was immunoSEQ multiplex PCR. The sample consists of some 140,000 clones, 85% to 95% of them appearing once. This entry is derived from a study of T cell responses to AZD1222 COVID-19 vaccine. The sequence was collected from an adult who received the AZD1222 COVID-19 vaccine. The J gene is TRBJ2-7, the V gene TRBV7-9; 9 nucleotides match TRBD2. This specimen was peripheral blood, taken 28 days after the second AZD1222 dose. The CDR3 spells CASRATSGAYEQYF. The CDR3, as DNA: TGTGCCAGCAGGGCGACTAGCGGAGCCTACGAGCAGTACTTC.